This T cell receptor (beta chain) was recovered during a study of beta chain features in type 1 diabetes. Study-wide results and limits: Insertion counts at VDJ junctions were lower in type 1 diabetes patients, who also showed more deletions there.

Every isolated RNA sample was fully reverse transcribed, so sequencing captured expressed TCRB transcripts. This table comes from immunoSEQ multiplex PCR, and its TCRdb copy is limited to in-frame clones, with some not included. The data show hundreds of thousands of clones, with around 15% seen just once and approximately 0.099% held by the top ten. Germline CDR1 reads SGHNT; CDR2 reads YYREEE (reference sequence). V gave up 0 bases and J gave up 5 bases, with 17 bases separating them. The CDR3 sequence is 16 residues long. A few counts support this clone. What it binds is unknown. The chain combines TRBV5-4 with TRBJ2-5; D could derive from TRBD1 or TRBD2 (6 bases each). The material sequenced was naive CD4+ T cells from blood. The TCR was taken from a man younger than 35 in good health. The chain's CDR3 is CASSLGGQGGRETQYF. Written as DNA, the CDR3 is TGTGCCAGCAGCTTGGGGGGGCAGGGAGGACGGGAGACCCAGTACTTC.